This T cell receptor (beta chain) was found in a study of T-cell memory formation after mild COVID-19. TCRdb re-called the 5' RACE reads with MiXCR, one entry per CDR3 protein. Of 40,000 to 60,000 distinct CDR3 sequences in the sample, 5.5% to 7.5% were seen once. This clonotype has ten or more counts. The clonotype was recovered from a man aged 18-30 years who had mild COVID-19 (a few samples of this study predate the infection). Cell type and time point are not known. The sequenced material came from PBMCs or a T cell subset sorted from them (not recorded which).

CDR3 bases: TGTGCCAGCAGTCTTCCGGGACTAGCGCTCTTACTCTCTAGCACAGATACGCAGTATTTT. Translated: CASSLPGLALLLSSTDTQYF. V gene TRBV28 combines with J gene TRBJ2-3, with 10 positions matching TRBD2. After removal of 5 bases from V and 0 bases from J, the junction contained 17 bases not matched to a gene. Germline loops: CDR1 MDHEN, CDR2 SYDVKM. The CDR3 is 20 amino acids.